Listed below are T cell receptor beta chains from one sample, sequenced in a study of T cell changes during pregnancy in multiple sclerosis. The method was immunoSEQ multiplex PCR; TCRdb's version includes in-frame clones alone and lacks a portion of them. The data hold 70,000 to 95,000 clones, with around 90% observed a single time. This material consisted of peripheral blood, taken in the second trimester of pregnancy. Receptor source: a female donor in good health, enrolled as a control in a pregnancy study. CDR3s include the opening cysteine and the closing phenylalanine or tryptophan. A D gene is named only where the DNA matches it firmly. Part of the rows lack a size; the others show once, few, many or a class for expanded clones.

V gene	CDR3 length	clone size	D gene	J gene	CDR3 DNA	CDR3 protein
TRBV7-8	16	.	TRBD2	TRBJ2-1	TGTGCCAGCAGCTTGGAAGGTAGCGGGGCCATAAATGAGCAGTTCTTC	CASSLEGSGAINEQFF
TRBV21-1	13	.	.	TRBJ2-7	TGTGCCAGCAGCAAACCGACTATCTACGAGCAGTACTTC	CASSKPTIYEQYF
TRBV29-1	15	.	.	TRBJ2-7	TGCAGCGTCCGAAGGGGGGGACACCAAGCCTACGAGCAGTACTTC	CSVRRGGHQAYEQYF
TRBV5-6	17	.	.	TRBJ1-2	TGTGCCAGCAGCCTTCTCAGACAGCAAAATGCCTTCTATGGCTACACCTTC	CASSLLRQQNAFYGYTF
TRBV19	15	.	TRBD1	TRBJ1-5	TGTGCCAGTAGTATAGGTACAGGGGGCCATCAGCCCCAGCATTTT	CASSIGTGGHQPQHF
TRBV7-9	15	.	TRBD1	TRBJ2-5	TGTGCCAGCAGCCCGGGACAGAGACTCCAAGAGACCCAGTACTTC	CASSPGQRLQETQYF
TRBV27	15	.	.	TRBJ2-5	TGTGCCAGCATAAATGGGTACAACTATCTAGAGACCCAGTACTTC	CASINGYNYLETQYF
TRBV7-2	13	.	.	TRBJ2-7	TGTGCCAGCAGTTGGGGGAGGTACTACGAGCAGTACTTC	CASSWGRYYEQYF
TRBV27	16	.	TRBD1	TRBJ2-2	TGTGCCAGCAGTACCCCCGGGACAGCCAACACCGGGGAGCTGTTTTTT	CASSTPGTANTGELFF
TRBV7-2	14	few	.	TRBJ1-1	TGTGCCAGCAGCTCCAGGGGAATGAACACTGAAGCTTTCTTT	CASSSRGMNTEAFF
TRBV6-5	14	.	.	TRBJ2-5	TGTGCCAGCAGTTGGGGGGATTCGTGGGAGACCCAGTACTTC	CASSWGDSWETQYF
TRBV7-9	14	medium-sized	TRBD1	TRBJ2-7	TGTGCCAGCTCAGATACAGGGGTACCCTACGAGCAGTACTTC	CASSDTGVPYEQYF
TRBV19	14	.	.	TRBJ1-1	TGTGCCAGTAGTATCCGGAGCCTGAACACTGAAGCTTTCTTT	CASSIRSLNTEAFF
TRBV6-1	15	.	TRBD1	TRBJ1-2	TGTGCCAGCAGGCACCCGGACAGGGGGGTTTATGGCTACACCTTC	CASRHPDRGVYGYTF
TRBV9	15	.	TRBD2	TRBJ2-5	TGTGCCAGCAGCGTAGGTAATAGCGGGCCCCAGACCCAGTACTTC	CASSVGNSGPQTQYF
TRBV28	12	.	TRBD2	TRBJ2-1	TGTGCCAGCAGTTTACTAGCGGCTCAGCAGTTCTTC	CASSLLAAQQFF
TRBV5-1	15	once	TRBD1	TRBJ1-1	TGCGCCAGCAGCTTGGCGGGACAGGGGCACACTGAAGCTTTCTTT	CASSLAGQGHTEAFF
TRBV10-3	14	.	TRBD2	TRBJ2-7	TGTGCCATCAGGTCTAGCGGGGGTCCCTCCGAGCAGTACTTC	CAIRSSGGPSEQYF
TRBV29-1	12	.	TRBD1	TRBJ1-1	TGCAGCGTTGTTCCGCGGACAGGAGAAGCTTTCTTT	CSVVPRTGEAFF
TRBV30	14	.	TRBD2	TRBJ2-5	TGTGCCTGGAGTACTAGCGGGGGGCAAGAGACCCAGTACTTC	CAWSTSGGQETQYF
TRBV27	14	.	TRBD1	TRBJ2-5	TGTGCCAGCAGCCGGGACAGGGGGCAGGAGACCCAGTACTTC	CASSRDRGQETQYF
TRBV5-4	14	.	TRBD1	TRBJ1-2	TGTGCCAGCAGCCAACCGACAGGGAACTATGGCTACACCTTC	CASSQPTGNYGYTF
TRBV7-9	13	.	TRBD1	TRBJ1-2	TGTGCCAGCAGGAAGGGGGCAGGATATGGCTACACCTTC	CASRKGAGYGYTF
TRBV11-2	15	.	.	TRBJ1-1	TGTGCCAGCAGCCTCGCCCCGGGGTCGGGCACTGAAGCTTTCTTT	CASSLAPGSGTEAFF
TRBV2	14	.	.	TRBJ1-1	TGTGCCAGCATAAGGAACGGGGTGAACACTGAAGCTTTCTTT	CASIRNGVNTEAFF
TRBV13	14	.	.	TRBJ1-6	TGTGCCAGCAGCTTTTCAACCTATAATTCACCCCTCCACTTT	CASSFSTYNSPLHF
TRBV27	14	.	TRBD1	TRBJ1-5	TGTGCCAGCAGTTTAAAGGGACAGGATCAGCCCCAGCATTTT	CASSLKGQDQPQHF
TRBV9	14	.	.	TRBJ2-3	TGTGCCAGCAGCTTAGACAGAAGCACAGATACGCAGTATTTT	CASSLDRSTDTQYF
TRBV4-1	15	.	.	TRBJ1-6	TGCGCCAGCAGCCAAGAGGGAGGGGCCCTCAGGGCCCTCCACTTT	CASSQEGGALRALHF
TRBV25-1	15	once	.	TRBJ1-3	TGTGCCAGCAGTGAGGGAGGGGCGGGTGGAAACACCATATATTTT	CASSEGGAGGNTIYF
TRBV27	15	few	.	TRBJ1-2	TGTGCCAGCAGTTCGAACCCAAACAGAAACTATGGCTACACCTTC	CASSSNPNRNYGYTF
TRBV19	13	few	TRBD1	TRBJ1-1	TGTGCCAGTAGGGGACAGGGGGCCGCTGAAGCTTTCTTT	CASRGQGAAEAFF
TRBV11-2	14	.	.	TRBJ1-4	TGTGCCAGCAGCTTAGTGGAGGGAGGGGAAAAACTGTTTTTT	CASSLVEGGEKLFF
TRBV7-3	13	.	.	TRBJ2-3	TGTGCCAGCAGCATGGGGGCTTTAGATACGCAGTATTTT	CASSMGALDTQYF
TRBV19	17	.	TRBD2	TRBJ2-7	TGTGCCCGAAGACCGAAAGCCGGCGGGGGAATGACCTACGAGCAGTACTTC	CARRPKAGGGMTYEQYF
TRBV4-1	16	few	.	TRBJ2-1	TGCGCCAGCAGCCACAGCGGGGCCCCAGGGGTCAATGAGCAGTTCTTC	CASSHSGAPGVNEQFF
TRBV9	13	few	.	TRBJ1-5	TGTGCCAGCAGCCCGGGGGAAGGACAGCCCCAGCATTTT	CASSPGEGQPQHF
TRBV7-9	13	.	TRBD2	TRBJ2-1	TGTGCCAGCAGCCCGGGACTAGCGGGGAAGCAGTTCTTC	CASSPGLAGKQFF
TRBV16	13	.	TRBD1	TRBJ1-4	TGTGCCAGCAGCCCGACAGGGGCAGAAAAACTGTTTTTT	CASSPTGAEKLFF
TRBV6-6	15	.	.	TRBJ2-2	TGTGCCAGCAGTTTAGGGACTTTGAACACCGGGGAGCTGTTTTTT	CASSLGTLNTGELFF
TRBV9	16	.	.	TRBJ2-1	TGTGCCAGCAGCGTAGCGGACAGCCGATCCTACAATGAGCAGTTCTTC	CASSVADSRSYNEQFF